Below, 11 T cell receptor beta chains from the same sample are listed, as sequenced in a study of T cells after yellow fever vaccination. TCRdb re-called the 5' RACE reads through MiXCR, storing one row per CDR3 protein. The sample lists about 120,000 distinct CDR3 sequences, 7% to 8.5% seen once, with 25% in the top ten. The source material was CD8+ T cells sorted from PBMCs, sampled 45 days after the yellow fever booster vaccination. Receptors originate from a man younger than 40 who received the YFV17D yellow fever vaccine.

In this sample, this clonotype turned up many times. The rearrangement joins TRBV4-3 to TRBJ2-7; the D is unclear. CDR1 is LGHNA, CDR2 YSLEER, per germline. The CDR3 sequence is 18 residues long. Trimming stripped 1 base from V and 4 bases from J, with 23 bases between. This CDR3 is CASSQVFQARNPTYEQYF. The CDR3 nucleotides are TGCGCCAGCAGCCAAGTTTTCCAGGCGCGGAATCCGACATACGAGCAGTACTTC.

This clonotype was seen at least ten times. This chain uses TRBV28 with TRBJ2-1; possibly TRBD2 for D (6 bases). V shed 4 bases and J shed 13 bases, with 14 bases lying between them. The CDR3 covers 12 residues. Germline-derived CDR1 and CDR2 are MDHEN and SYDVKM. The CDR3, as DNA: TGTGCCAGCAGTTGGGGACGGGACTCTCAGTTCTTC. The encoded protein is CASSWGRDSQFF.

This clonotype was recorded many times. The chain employs TRBV20-1 and TRBJ2-7, with TRBD2 matching over 11 bases. Unmatched junction bases numbered 7, after V lost 1 base and J lost 5 bases. The CDR3 is made up of 15 amino acids. Germline V gene data show CDR1 as DFQATT and CDR2 as SNEGSKA (reference sequence). CDR3 sequence reads: CSARGLAGGPHEQYF. The CDR3 nucleotides read TGCAGTGCTAGAGGATTAGCGGGAGGGCCCCACGAGCAGTACTTC.

The table lists this clonotype with many counts. The gene calls are TRBV7-2 and TRBJ2-5; 9 nucleotides align to TRBD1. Germline values: CDR1 SGHTA, CDR2 FQGNSA. The J segment lost 5 bases and the V segment lost 4 bases, leaving 8 bases of the junction unmatched. This CDR3 spans 15 amino acids. This CDR3 is CASSYSGTGRETQYF. CDR3 bases: TGTGCCAGCAGCTACTCCGGGACAGGGAGGGAGACCCAGTACTTC.

Many counts were recorded for this clonotype. V and J are TRBV4-2 and TRBJ1-1; D gene ambiguous. The V and J ends lost 0 bases and 1 base respectively, with 3 bases between them. Germline V gene sequence: CDR1 LGHNA, CDR2 YNFKEQ. There are 13 residues in the CDR3. The CDR3 reads CASSQDANTEAFF. The CDR3 nucleotides are TGTGCCAGCAGCCAAGATGCGAACACTGAAGCTTTCTTT.

With respect to this clonotype: One end of the junction does not line up with germline, which may come from a read error. CDR3 coding DNA: TGTGCTAGCAGCGCCCACGCGTTAGAAGAGACCCAGTACTTC. It encodes CASSAHALEETQYF. The rearrangement uses TRBV7-7 and TRBJ2-5, with D uncertain. Germline V gene lookup returns CDR1 SSHAT and CDR2 FNYEAQ (reference sequence). This CDR3 has 14 residues.

This clonotype was detected a few times. A single base separates this from a much larger clone, so it may be a read error. V usage is TRBV2 and J usage is TRBJ2-7; 7 positions agree with TRBD1. Germline V lookup: CDR1 SNHLY, CDR2 FYNNEI. Trimming at V came to 6 bases and at J to 2 bases, leaving 1 base not matched to a gene. The CDR3 runs to 12 residues. This CDR3 is CASRDRTYEQYF. Written as DNA, the CDR3 is TGTGCCAGCAGGGACAGGACCTACGAGCAGTACTTC.

In this sample, this clonotype turned up a few times. The chain is built from TRBV4-2 and TRBJ2-7; the D gene could be TRBD1 or TRBD2 (5 bases each). CDR3 size: 13 residues. Germline V gene sequence: CDR1 LGHNA, CDR2 YNFKEQ. The V gene lost 3 bases and the J gene lost 3 bases, with 9 bases spanning the gap. CDR3 amino acids: CASSQGDLYEQYF. In DNA form, the CDR3 reads TGTGCCAGCAGCCAGGGGGACCTCTACGAGCAGTACTTC.

This clonotype was counted at least ten times. The rearrangement joins TRBV29-1 to TRBJ1-2; D call uncertain. The V end was cut by 6 bases, the J end by 4 bases, with 12 bases between. The germline CDR1 and CDR2 sequences are SQVTM and ANQGSEA. The CDR3 has 12 residues. The CDR3 DNA reads as TGCAGCGTGAAGGTCCCACCCTATGGCTACACCTTC. It translates to CSVKVPPYGYTF.

This clonotype was seen a handful of times. This chain links TRBV11-2 with TRBJ2-4; no reliable D call. The germline gives CDR1 SGHAT, CDR2 FQNNGV. The CDR3 has 13 amino acids. V was clipped by 3 bases and J by 11 bases, with 14 bases between them. CDR3 sequence reads: CASSFGVSKVQYF. In DNA, the CDR3 is TGTGCCAGCAGCTTTGGGGTGTCAAAGGTTCAGTACTTC. Supplemented by reference TRBV11-2 and TRBJ2-4, the full variable domain reads EAGVAQSPRYKIIEKRQSVAFWCNPISGHATLYWYQQILGQGPKLLIQFQNNGVVDDSQLPKDRFSAERLKGVDSTLKIQPAKLEDSAVYLCASSFGVSKVQYFGAGTRLSVL.

This clonotype was seen many times. This chain joins TRBV7-9 and TRBJ2-7; tentatively, D is TRBD1 (6 bases). The CDR3 contains 15 residues. The V gene's germline CDR1 is SEHNR and CDR2 FQNEAQ (reference sequence). V was trimmed by 4 bases and J by 2 bases, leaving 15 bases between them. CDR3 in amino acids: CASSSAQTGTYEQYF. The DNA for the CDR3 is TGTGCCAGCAGCTCAGCCCAGACAGGTACCTACGAGCAGTACTTC.